The 23 T cell receptor beta chains listed next were all sequenced from one sample in a study of shared clonotypes between healthy human individuals. Generated by immunoSEQ multiplex PCR, the TCRdb table keeps only in-frame clones and is missing some. The sample contains 1 million to 1.2 million clones, 70% to 85% of which appear only once. Source material: memory CD4+ T cells from PBMCs. Subset in this sample: CD45RA-negative fraction. The receptors derive from a man between 18 and 35 years old in good health. Some clones in this sample may be carry-over from other donors' samples.

The genes are TRBV7-9 and TRBJ2-7; 8 nucleotides agree with TRBD1. The CDR3 has 16 residues. V lost 1 base and J lost 1; bases outside the gene matches: 6. The germline V gene encodes CDR1 SEHNR and CDR2 FQNEAQ (reference sequence). CDR3 region: CASSLGSGTGSYEQYF. CDR3 bases: TGTGCCAGCAGCTTAGGATCTGGGACAGGATCCTACGAGCAGTACTTC.

This chain connects TRBV7-6 to TRBJ2-1, with 12 bases identical to TRBD2. The CDR3 runs 17 residues. The junction had 9 bases not matched to a gene; V was cut back by 5 bases and J by 4 bases. Germline CDR1 reads SGHVS; CDR2 reads FNYEAQ. The CDR3 here is CASSPTTSGSWYNEQFF. The CDR3 DNA sequence: TGTGCCAGCAGCCCTACGACTAGCGGGAGTTGGTACAATGAGCAGTTCTTC.

This clone has just one count. V and J are TRBV19 and TRBJ1-1; D uncertain. CDR3 length: 13 amino acids. The germline V and J ends were trimmed by 2 bases and 5 bases, with 9 bases remaining between them. Germline V CDR1 and CDR2: LNHDA, SQIVND (reference sequence). This CDR3 is CASSIRGWTEAFF. CDR3 sequence (DNA): TGTGCCAGTAGTATACGGGGTTGGACTGAAGCTTTCTTT.

V and J are TRBV19 and TRBJ2-7; 8 bases fit TRBD2. The CDR3 is 16 residues long. From germline, CDR1 is LNHDA and CDR2 SQIVND (reference sequence). Losses at the gene ends were 3 bases for V and 6 bases for J; bases not matched to a gene: 13. CDR3: CASSISLADGPVEQYF. CDR3 nucleotides: TGTGCCAGTAGTATCTCACTAGCGGACGGCCCGGTCGAGCAGTACTTC.

This sequence joins TRBV5-4 and TRBJ2-7; D gene unclear. The germline V and J ends were trimmed by 0 bases and 0 bases, with 7 bases remaining between them. CDR3 length: 14 amino acids. CDR1 SGHNT and CDR2 YYREEE come from the germline V gene (reference sequence). The DNA of the CDR3 is TGTGCCAGCAGCTTGGATGTCAGCTCCTACGAGCAGTACTTC. Residues: CASSLDVSSYEQYF.

The rearrangement uses TRBV7-3 and TRBJ2-2; D remains ambiguous. The CDR3 runs 13 residues. Trimming left V 8 bases short and J 5 bases short, with 12 bases between. Germline CDR1 and CDR2: SGHTA and FQGTGA. CDR3 loop: CASAPARTGELFF. For the CDR3, the DNA is TGTGCCAGCGCCCCTGCCAGAACCGGGGAGCTGTTTTTT.

The chain carries TRBV7-2 and TRBJ2-7; D gene ambiguous. The germline CDR1 and CDR2 sequences are SGHTA and FQGNSA. Trimming cost V 8 bases and J 2 bases, with 16 bases left between them. The CDR3 has 14 residues. The chain's CDR3 is CASVLGHGTYEQYF. For the CDR3, the DNA is TGTGCCAGCGTACTCGGTCACGGAACCTACGAGCAGTACTTC.

This chain joins TRBV6-1 and TRBJ1-1; TRBD1 is a possible D gene (5 bases). V shed 5 bases and J shed 3 bases, with 13 bases lying between them. Per the germline V gene, CDR1 is MNHNS and CDR2 is SASEGT. CDR3 length equals 14 residues. CDR3 DNA sequence: TGTGCCAGCAGTCACCCAGGGTTGTACACTGAAGCTTTCTTT. Translated: CASSHPGLYTEAFF.

V usage is TRBV18 and J usage is TRBJ2-4; D is possibly TRBD2 (5 bases). The V gene lost 5 bases and the J gene lost 9 bases, with 20 bases spanning the gap. From germline, CDR1 is KGHSH and CDR2 LQKENI. The CDR3 is made up of 15 amino acids. CDR3 in DNA: TGTGCCAGCTCAACGAGCCGGACTGTCCCTGGCATTCAGTACTTC. Protein product: CASSTSRTVPGIQYF.

The chain recombines TRBV7-3 with TRBJ1-1; 8 bases are shared with TRBD1. Germline values: CDR1 SGHTA, CDR2 FQGTGA. The trim removed 4 bases at V and 5 bases at J, leaving 6 bases unmatched. The CDR3 runs to 14 residues. CDR3 nucleotide sequence: TGTGCCAGCAGCTCCAGGGGGCGGGCGACTGAAGCTTTCTTT. Protein product: CASSSRGRATEAFF.

V and J are TRBV2 and TRBJ2-7; D not resolved. V was shortened by 7 bases and J by 5 bases, with 9 bases between the two germline ends. CDR1 SNHLY and CDR2 FYNNEI come from the germline V gene. This CDR3 comprises 11 residues. The CDR3 region is CASTRGNEQYF. Written as DNA, the CDR3 is TGTGCCAGCACGCGTGGAAACGAGCAGTACTTC.

The V gene is TRBV5-1, the J gene TRBJ2-5; D gene unclear. CDR1 is SGHRS and CDR2 is YFSETQ in the germline V gene. The V and J ends lost 4 bases and 3 bases respectively, with 10 bases between them. This CDR3 spans 13 amino acids. CDR3 loop: CASSQGSEETQYF. The CDR3 DNA sequence: TGCGCCAGCAGCCAAGGGTCAGAAGAGACCCAGTACTTC. Filled out from reference TRBV5-1 and TRBJ2-5, the complete variable domain reads KAGVTQTPRYLIKTRGQQVTLSCSPISGHRSVSWYQQTPGQGLQFLFEYFSETQRNKGNFPGRFSGRQFSNSRSEMNVSTLELGDSALYLCASSQGSEETQYFGPGTRLLVL.

For this clone: The sample carries other DNA sequences with the same CDR3. The genes are TRBV18 and TRBJ2-7; D not resolved. CDR1 is KGHSH and CDR2 is LQKENI in the germline V gene. The CDR3 covers 12 residues. With 6 bases removed from V and 3 bases from J, the gap between germline ends came to 9 bases. The CDR3 DNA follows: TGTGCCAGCTCCCCTTGGGGCTACGAGCAGTACTTC. Its translation is CASSPWGYEQYF.

This chain connects TRBV12-5 to TRBJ2-1; TRBD2 might be the D (6 bases). Trimming removed 4 bases at V and 2 bases at J, with 15 bases between. CDR1 LGHNT and CDR2 FRNRAP come from the germline V gene. The CDR3 has 16 amino acids. Here the CDR3 DNA reads TGTGCTAGTGGTTGGGGACTTTCTGTGGCCTACAATGAGCAGTTCTTC. Amino acid sequence: CASGWGLSVAYNEQFF. Drawing the rest from reference TRBV12-5 and TRBJ2-1, the complete variable domain is DARVTQTPRHKVTEMGQEVTMRCQPILGHNTVFWYRQTMMQGLELLAYFRNRAPLDDSGMPKDRFSAEMPDATLATLKIQPSEPRDSAVYFCASGWGLSVAYNEQFFGPGTRLTVL.

The rearrangement uses TRBV9 and TRBJ2-3; TRBD1 matches 7 bases. Germline loops: CDR1 SGDLS, CDR2 YYNGEE. This CDR3 is built from 15 residues. With 0 bases clipped from V and 6 bases from J, the junction kept 7 bases outside the gene matches. This CDR3 is CASSVDPRGLDTQYF. The DNA of the CDR3 is TGTGCCAGCAGCGTAGATCCAAGGGGGCTGGATACGCAGTATTTT.

This clone was seen once. This sequence joins TRBV29-1 and TRBJ2-1; 15 bases agree with TRBD2. This CDR3 is 17 amino acids long. Germline V gives CDR1 SQVTM, CDR2 ANQGSEA. V dropped 6 bases and J dropped 1; count of bases not matched to a gene: 7. The CDR3: CSVRTSGRVGSYNEQFF. CDR3 nucleotides: TGCAGCGTAAGGACTAGCGGGAGGGTAGGATCCTACAATGAGCAGTTCTTC.

This chain links TRBV6-1 with TRBJ1-3; TRBD1 matches at 7 bases. The J segment lost 0 bases and the V segment lost 6 bases, leaving 5 bases of the junction unmatched. The germline CDR1 and CDR2 sequences are MNHNS and SASEGT. The length of the CDR3 is 15 residues. The DNA of the CDR3 is TGTGCCAGCAGGTACGACAGGGACTCTGGAAACACCATATATTTT. Its protein product is CASRYDRDSGNTIYF.

This rearrangement joins TRBV28 to TRBJ1-2; 11 nucleotides match TRBD1. This CDR3 has 16 residues. Germline V gene data show CDR1 as MDHEN and CDR2 as SYDVKM. Unmatched junction bases numbered 13, after V lost 6 bases and J lost 7 bases. In DNA form, the CDR3 reads TGTGCCAGCAGCCCACTCCTGGACAGGGGGCTTGGTGGCTACACCTTC. It codes for CASSPLLDRGLGGYTF.

V is TRBV18 and J is TRBJ1-2; 7 bases match TRBD1. V lost 3 bases to trimming and J lost 6 bases; unmatched junction nucleotides: 4. This CDR3 has 13 amino acids. Germline V lookup: CDR1 KGHSH, CDR2 LQKENI. The CDR3 is CASSPRGLDGYTF. The CDR3 DNA sequence: TGTGCCAGCTCACCGAGGGGGCTTGATGGCTACACCTTC. Full variable domain (missing parts from reference TRBV18 and TRBJ1-2): NAGVMQNPRHLVRRRGQEARLRCSPMKGHSHVYWYRQLPEEGLKFMVYLQKENIIDESGMPKERFSAEFPKEGPSILRIQQVVRGDSAAYFCASSPRGLDGYTFGSGTRLTVV.

This clone was seen a few times. CDR3 residues: CASSFRNYGYTF. Written as DNA, the CDR3 is TGTGCCAGCAGCTTCAGGAACTATGGCTACACCTTC. V and J are TRBV5-4 and TRBJ1-2, with D unresolved. Per germline, CDR1 SGHNT and CDR2 YYREEE (reference sequence). V was pared by 2 bases and J by 2 bases, with 4 bases between. The CDR3 is 12 amino acids. Complete variable domain (other parts from reference TRBV5-4 and TRBJ1-2): ETGVTQSPTHLIKTRGQQVTLRCSSQSGHNTVSWYQQALGQGPQFIFQYYREEENGRGNFPPRFSGLQFPNYSSELNVNALELDDSALYLCASSFRNYGYTFGSGTRLTVV.

This chain uses TRBV7-9 with TRBJ2-3, with D uncertain. The CDR3 extends over 14 amino acids. Trimming took off 2 bases at V and 6 bases at J, with 12 bases between the two ends. Germline lookup yields CDR1 SEHNR and CDR2 FQNEAQ (reference sequence). This CDR3 is CASSLRLDEDTQYF. CDR3 bases: TGTGCCAGCAGCTTACGCCTAGATGAGGATACGCAGTATTTT.

This clone was observed a few times. V gene TRBV30 combines with J gene TRBJ2-7; 8 bases match TRBD2. CDR1 GTSNPN and CDR2 SVGIG come from the germline V gene (reference sequence). The V and J ends lost 4 bases and 2 bases, in that order; junction bases with no gene match: 7. The CDR3 runs to 14 residues. CDR3 residues: CAWTERGRAYEQYF. CDR3 nucleotide sequence: TGTGCCTGGACGGAGCGGGGGAGAGCCTACGAGCAGTACTTC.

This chain uses TRBV5-4 with TRBJ2-5, with D possibly being TRBD1 (6 bases). In germline, CDR1 is SGHNT, CDR2 YYREEE (reference sequence). The V gene lost 2 bases and the J gene lost 6 bases, with 20 bases spanning the gap. The CDR3 totals 16 residues. The CDR3 loop reads CASSLTGSVVMKTQYF. The CDR3 region has the DNA TGTGCCAGCAGCTTAACAGGGTCTGTTGTCATGAAGACCCAGTACTTC.